This T cell receptor (beta chain) was obtained from a study of human versus mouse CDR3 diversity and MHC coevolution. Study conclusions and caveats: Among all groups, most of the three human donors showed least clonal inequality. Mice had fewer CDR3 deletions and insertions than humans on average.

To note about this clone: Its antigen is still unknown.

The assay was immunoSEQ multiplex PCR, and TCRdb's table has in-frame clones only and misses some. The sample holds 50,000 to 65,000 clones, 90% to 95% seen once. The clonotype comes from a person in their sixties or seventies in good health. Sequencing used naive CD4+ T cells from blood. Specified subset: CD45RO-negative CD62L-positive naive CD4 T cells.

CDR3 sequence (DNA): TGTGCCAGCAGCTTGGGACAGGGATTTTTGGCCCAGTACTTC. It codes for CASSLGQGFLAQYF. The chain recombines TRBV5-6 with TRBJ2-5, with 7 bases lining up with TRBD1. After removal of 0 bases from V and 9 bases from J, the junction contained 8 bases not matched to a gene. Germline CDR1 and CDR2: SGHDT and YYEEEE. The CDR3 extends over 14 amino acids.